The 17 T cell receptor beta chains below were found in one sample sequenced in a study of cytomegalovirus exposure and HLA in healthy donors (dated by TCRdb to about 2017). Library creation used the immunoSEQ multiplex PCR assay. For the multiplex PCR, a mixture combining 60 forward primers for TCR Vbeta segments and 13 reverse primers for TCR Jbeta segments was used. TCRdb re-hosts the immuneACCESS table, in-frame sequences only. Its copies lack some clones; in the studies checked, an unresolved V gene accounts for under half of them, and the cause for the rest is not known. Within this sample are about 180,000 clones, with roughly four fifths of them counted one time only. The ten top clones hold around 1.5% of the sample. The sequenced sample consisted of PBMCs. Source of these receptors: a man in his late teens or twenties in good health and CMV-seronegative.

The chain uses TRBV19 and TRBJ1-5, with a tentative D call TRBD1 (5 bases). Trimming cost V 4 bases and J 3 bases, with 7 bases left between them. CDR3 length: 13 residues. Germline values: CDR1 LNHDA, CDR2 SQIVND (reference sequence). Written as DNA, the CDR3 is TGTGCCAGTAGTACAGGGTTCAATCAGCCCCAGCATTTT. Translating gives CASSTGFNQPQHF.

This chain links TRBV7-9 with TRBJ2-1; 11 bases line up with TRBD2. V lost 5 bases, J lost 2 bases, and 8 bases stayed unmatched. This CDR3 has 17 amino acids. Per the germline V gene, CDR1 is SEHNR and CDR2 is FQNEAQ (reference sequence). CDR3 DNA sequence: TGTGCCAGCAGCCGTCGGGGGACTAGCGGACCCTACAATGAGCAGTTCTTC. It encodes CASSRRGTSGPYNEQFF.

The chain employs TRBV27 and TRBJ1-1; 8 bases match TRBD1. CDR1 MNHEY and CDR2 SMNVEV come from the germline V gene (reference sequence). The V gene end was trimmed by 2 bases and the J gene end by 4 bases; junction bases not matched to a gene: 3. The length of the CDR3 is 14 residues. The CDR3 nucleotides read TGTGCCAGCAGTTTAGACAGGGGCCCCACTGAAGCTTTCTTT. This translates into CASSLDRGPTEAFF.

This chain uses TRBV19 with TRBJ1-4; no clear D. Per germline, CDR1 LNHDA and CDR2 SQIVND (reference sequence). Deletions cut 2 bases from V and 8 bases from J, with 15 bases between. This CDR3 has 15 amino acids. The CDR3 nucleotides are TGTGCCAGTAGTATAACGGGGTCAAGCGGGGAAAAACTGTTTTTT. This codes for CASSITGSSGEKLFF.

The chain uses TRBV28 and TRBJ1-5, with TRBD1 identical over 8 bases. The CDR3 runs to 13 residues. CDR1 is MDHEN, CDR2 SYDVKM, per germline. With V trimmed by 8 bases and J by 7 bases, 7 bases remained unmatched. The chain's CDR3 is CASHSGQGQPQHF. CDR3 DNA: TGTGCCAGCCACTCCGGACAGGGCCAGCCCCAGCATTTT. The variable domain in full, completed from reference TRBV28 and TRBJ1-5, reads DVKVTQSSRYLVKRTGEKVFLECVQDMDHENMFWYRQDPGLGLRLIYFSYDVKMKEKGDIPEGYSVSREKKERFSLILESASTNQTSMYLCASHSGQGQPQHFGDGTRLSIL.

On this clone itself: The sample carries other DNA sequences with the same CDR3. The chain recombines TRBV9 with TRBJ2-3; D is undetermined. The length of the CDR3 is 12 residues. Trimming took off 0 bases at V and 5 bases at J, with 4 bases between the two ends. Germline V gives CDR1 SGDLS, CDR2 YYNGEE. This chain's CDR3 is CASSVARDTQYF. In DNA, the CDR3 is TGTGCCAGCAGCGTAGCTCGAGATACGCAGTATTTT.

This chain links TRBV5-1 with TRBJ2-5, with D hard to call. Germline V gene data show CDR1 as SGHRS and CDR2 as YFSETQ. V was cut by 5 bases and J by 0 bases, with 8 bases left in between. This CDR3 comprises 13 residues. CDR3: CASSVRYQETQYF. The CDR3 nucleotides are TGCGCCAGCAGTGTGAGGTACCAAGAGACCCAGTACTTC.

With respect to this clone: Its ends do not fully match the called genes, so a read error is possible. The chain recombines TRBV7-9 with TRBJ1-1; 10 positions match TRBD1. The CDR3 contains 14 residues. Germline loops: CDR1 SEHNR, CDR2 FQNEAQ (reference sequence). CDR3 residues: CSSSPGQGDTEAFF. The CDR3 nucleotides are TGTTCCAGCAGCCCAGGACAGGGGGACACTGAAGCTTTCTTT.

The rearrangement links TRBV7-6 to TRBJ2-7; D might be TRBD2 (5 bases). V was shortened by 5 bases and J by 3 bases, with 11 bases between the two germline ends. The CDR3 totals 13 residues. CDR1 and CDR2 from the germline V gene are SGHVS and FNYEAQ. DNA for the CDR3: TGTGCCAGCAGCGCCCACCGGGGCTACGAGCAGTACTTC. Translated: CASSAHRGYEQYF.

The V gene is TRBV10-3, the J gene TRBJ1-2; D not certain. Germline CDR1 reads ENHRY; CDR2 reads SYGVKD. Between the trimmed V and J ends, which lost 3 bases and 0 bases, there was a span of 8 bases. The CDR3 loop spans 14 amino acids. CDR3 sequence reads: CAISDFSANYGYTF. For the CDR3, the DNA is TGTGCCATCAGTGATTTCAGTGCTAACTATGGCTACACCTTC.

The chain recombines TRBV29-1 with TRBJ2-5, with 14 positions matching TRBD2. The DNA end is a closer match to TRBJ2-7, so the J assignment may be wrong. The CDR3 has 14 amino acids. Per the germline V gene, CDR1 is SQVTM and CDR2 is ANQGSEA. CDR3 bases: TGCAGCGTGGGGGGGACTAGCGGGAGCTACGAGCAGTACTTC. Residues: CSVGGTSGSYEQYF.

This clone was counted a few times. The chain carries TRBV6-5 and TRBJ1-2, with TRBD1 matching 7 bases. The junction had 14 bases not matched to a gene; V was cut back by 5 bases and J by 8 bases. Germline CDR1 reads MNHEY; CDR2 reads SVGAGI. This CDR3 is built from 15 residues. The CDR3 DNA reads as TGTGCCAGCAGTAAGACAGGGTGGGGAGTGAAGGGCTACACCTTC. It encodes CASSKTGWGVKGYTF.

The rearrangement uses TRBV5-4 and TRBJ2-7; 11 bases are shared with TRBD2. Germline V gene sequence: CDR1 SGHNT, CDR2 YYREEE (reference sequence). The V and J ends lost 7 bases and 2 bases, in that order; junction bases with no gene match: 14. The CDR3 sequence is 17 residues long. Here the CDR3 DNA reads TGTGCCAGCGGGTTACTAGCGGGAGCCCTGACGACCTACGAGCAGTACTTC. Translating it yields CASGLLAGALTTYEQYF.

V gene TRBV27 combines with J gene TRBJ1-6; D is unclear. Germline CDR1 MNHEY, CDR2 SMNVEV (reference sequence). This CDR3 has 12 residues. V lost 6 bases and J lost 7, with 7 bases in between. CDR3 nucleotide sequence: TGTGCCAGCAGATCCGGGAATTCACCCCTCCACTTT. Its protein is CASRSGNSPLHF.

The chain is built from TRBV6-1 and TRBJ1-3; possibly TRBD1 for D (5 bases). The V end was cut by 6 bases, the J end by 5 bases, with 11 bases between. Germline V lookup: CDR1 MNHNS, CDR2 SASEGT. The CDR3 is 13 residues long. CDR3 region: CASRAGTRNTIYF. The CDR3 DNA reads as TGTGCCAGCAGGGCCGGGACTCGAAACACCATATATTTT.

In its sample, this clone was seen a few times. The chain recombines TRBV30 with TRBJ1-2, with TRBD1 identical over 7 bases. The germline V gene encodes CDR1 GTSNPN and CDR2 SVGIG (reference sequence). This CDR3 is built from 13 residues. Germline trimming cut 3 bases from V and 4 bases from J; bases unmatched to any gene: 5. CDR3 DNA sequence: TGTGCCTGGAGGGGGGACAGTTTCTATGGCTACACCTTC. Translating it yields CAWRGDSFYGYTF. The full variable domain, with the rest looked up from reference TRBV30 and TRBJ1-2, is SQTIHQWPATLVQPVGSPLSLECTVEGTSNPNLYWYRQAAGRGLQLLFYSVGIGQISSEVPQNLSASRPQDRQFILSSKKLLLSDSGFYLCAWRGDSFYGYTFGSGTRLTVV.

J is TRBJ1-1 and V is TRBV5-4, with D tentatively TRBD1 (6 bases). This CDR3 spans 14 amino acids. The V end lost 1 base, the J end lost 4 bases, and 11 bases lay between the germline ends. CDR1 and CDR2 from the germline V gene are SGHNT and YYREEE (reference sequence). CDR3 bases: TGTGCCAGCAGCTTGAACAGGGAGAGCACTGAAGCTTTCTTT. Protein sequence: CASSLNRESTEAFF.